This TCR beta chain is from a study of identical twins. The study's findings and limits: Out-of-frame alpha sequences common to twins exhibited a surplus of low generation probability.

Each CDR3 protein is one row after TCRdb ran MiXCR on the 5' RACE reads. Altogether about 550,000 distinct CDR3 sequences are present, around 24% being singletons, with the ten largest covering approximately 0.5%. A remark on this clonotype: Its antigen is not identified.

V lost 5 bases and J lost 8; bases outside the gene matches: 9. CDR3 length equals 14 residues. A further study also used this sample, focusing on yellow fever vaccine responses in identical twins.

This sequence was found in a woman between 18 and 30 years old in good health. This chain uses TRBV12-3 or TRBV12-4 with TRBJ1-2; 9 nucleotides line up with TRBD1. Sample: CD4+ T cells sorted from blood. In DNA, the CDR3 is TGTGCCAGCAGTACCTTCAGGGACAGGGCCGGCTACACCTTC. As protein: CASSTFRDRAGYTF.